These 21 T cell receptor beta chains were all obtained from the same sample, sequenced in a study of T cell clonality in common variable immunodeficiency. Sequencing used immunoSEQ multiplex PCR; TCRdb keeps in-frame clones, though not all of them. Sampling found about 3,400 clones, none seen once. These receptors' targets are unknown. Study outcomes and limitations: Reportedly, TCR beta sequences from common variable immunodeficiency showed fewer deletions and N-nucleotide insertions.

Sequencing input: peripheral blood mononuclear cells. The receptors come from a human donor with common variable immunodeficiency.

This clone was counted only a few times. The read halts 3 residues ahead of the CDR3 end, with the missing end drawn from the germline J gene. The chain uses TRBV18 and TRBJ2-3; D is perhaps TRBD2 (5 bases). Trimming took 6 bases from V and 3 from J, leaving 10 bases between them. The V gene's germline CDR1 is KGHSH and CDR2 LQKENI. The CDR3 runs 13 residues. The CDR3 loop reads CASSRSGTDTQYF. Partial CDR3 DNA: TGTGCCAGCTCGCGAAGCGGAACAGATACG.

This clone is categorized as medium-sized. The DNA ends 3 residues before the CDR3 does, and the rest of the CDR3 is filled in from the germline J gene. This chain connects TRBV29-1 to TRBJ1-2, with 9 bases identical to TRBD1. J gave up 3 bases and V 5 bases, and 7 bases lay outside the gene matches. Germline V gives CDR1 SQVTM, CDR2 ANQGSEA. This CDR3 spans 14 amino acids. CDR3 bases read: TGCAGCGTTCGGACAGGGGCCCCTTACTATGGC. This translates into CSVRTGAPYYG. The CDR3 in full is CSVRTGAPYYGYTF. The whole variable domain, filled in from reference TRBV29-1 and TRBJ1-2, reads SAVISQKPSRDICQRGTSLTIQCQVDSQVTMMFWYRQQPGQSLTLIATANQGSEATYESGFVIDKFPISRPNLTFSTLTVSNMSPEDSSIYLCSVRTGAPYYGYTFGSGTRLTVV.

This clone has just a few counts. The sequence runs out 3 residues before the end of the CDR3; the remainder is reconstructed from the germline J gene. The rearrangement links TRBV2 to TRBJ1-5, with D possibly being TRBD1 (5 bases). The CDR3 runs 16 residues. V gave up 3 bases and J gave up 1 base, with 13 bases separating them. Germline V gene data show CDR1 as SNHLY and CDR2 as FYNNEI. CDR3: CASSDRFPGSNQPQHF. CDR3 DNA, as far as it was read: TGTGCCAGCAGTGACCGTTTCCCAGGGAGCAATCAGCCC.

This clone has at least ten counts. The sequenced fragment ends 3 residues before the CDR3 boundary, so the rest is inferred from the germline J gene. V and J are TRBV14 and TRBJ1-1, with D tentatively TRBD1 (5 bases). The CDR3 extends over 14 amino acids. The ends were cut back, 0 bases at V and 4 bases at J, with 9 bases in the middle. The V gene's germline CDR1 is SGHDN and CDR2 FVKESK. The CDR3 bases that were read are TGTGCCAGCAGCCAAGATGCAGGGTTCACTGAA. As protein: CASSQDAGFTE. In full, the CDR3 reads CASSQDAGFTEAFF.

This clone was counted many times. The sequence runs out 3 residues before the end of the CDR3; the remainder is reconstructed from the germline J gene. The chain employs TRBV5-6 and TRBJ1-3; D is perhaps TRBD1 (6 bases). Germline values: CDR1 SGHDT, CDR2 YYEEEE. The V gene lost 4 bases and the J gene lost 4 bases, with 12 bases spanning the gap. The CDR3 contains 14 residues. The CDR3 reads CASSTGTLGNTIYF. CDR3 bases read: TGTGCCAGCAGCACCGGGACATTAGGAAACACC.

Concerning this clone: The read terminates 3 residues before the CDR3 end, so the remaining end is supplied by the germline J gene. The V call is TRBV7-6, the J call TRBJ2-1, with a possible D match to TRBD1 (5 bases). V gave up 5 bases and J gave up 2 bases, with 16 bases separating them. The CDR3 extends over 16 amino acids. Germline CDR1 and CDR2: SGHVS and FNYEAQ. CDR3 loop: CASSPLQGSTYNEQFF. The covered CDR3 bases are TGTGCCAGCAGCCCCCTGCAGGGAAGCACCTACAATGAG. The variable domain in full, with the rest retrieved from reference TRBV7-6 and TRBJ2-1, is GAGVSQSPRYKVTKRGQDVALRCDPISGHVSLYWYRQALGQGPEFLTYFNYEAQQDKSGLPNDRFSAERPEGSISTLTIQRTEQRDSAMYRCASSPLQGSTYNEQFFGPGTRLTVL.

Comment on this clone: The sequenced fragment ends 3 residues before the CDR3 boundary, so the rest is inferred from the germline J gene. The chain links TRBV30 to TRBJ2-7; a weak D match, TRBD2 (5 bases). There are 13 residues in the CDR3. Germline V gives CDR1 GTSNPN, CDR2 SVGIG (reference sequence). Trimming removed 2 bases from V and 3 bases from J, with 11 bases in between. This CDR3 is CAWSYGGRYEQYF. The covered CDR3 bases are TGTGCCTGGAGTTACGGCGGGCGCTACGAG.

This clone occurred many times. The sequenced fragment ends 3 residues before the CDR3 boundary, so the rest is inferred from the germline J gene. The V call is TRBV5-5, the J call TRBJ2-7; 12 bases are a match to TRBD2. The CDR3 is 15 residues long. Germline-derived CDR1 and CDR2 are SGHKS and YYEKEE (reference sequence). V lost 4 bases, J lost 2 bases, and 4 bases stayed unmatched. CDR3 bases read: TGTGCCAGCAGCGCGACTAGCGGGGGACCCTACGAG. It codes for CASSATSGGPYE. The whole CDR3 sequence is CASSATSGGPYEQYF.

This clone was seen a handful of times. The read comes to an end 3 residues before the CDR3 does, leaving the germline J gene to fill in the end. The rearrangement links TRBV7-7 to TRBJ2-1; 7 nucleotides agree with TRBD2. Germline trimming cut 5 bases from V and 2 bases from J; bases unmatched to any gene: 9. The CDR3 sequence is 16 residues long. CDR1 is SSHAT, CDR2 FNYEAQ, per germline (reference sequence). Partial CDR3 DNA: TGTGCCAGCAGCCCCACGTATGCGGGGGCCTACAATGAG. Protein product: CASSPTYAGAYNE. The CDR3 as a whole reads CASSPTYAGAYNEQFF. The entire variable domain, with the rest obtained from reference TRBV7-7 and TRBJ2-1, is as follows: GAGVSQSPRYKVTKRGQDVTLRCDPISSHATLYWYQQALGQGPEFLTYFNYEAQPDKSGLPSDRFSAERPEGSISTLTIQRTEQRDSAMYRCASSPTYAGAYNEQFFGPGTRLTVL.

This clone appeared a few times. CDR3 protein: CASSKPGFLYGYTF. The CDR3 DNA, read in part, is TGTGCCAGTAGCAAACCAGGGTTTCTCTATGGC. The V gene is TRBV19, the J gene TRBJ1-2; TRBD1 might be the D (5 bases). From the germline J gene comes the end of the CDR3, since the read stops 3 residues before it. Germline CDR1 LNHDA, CDR2 SQIVND (reference sequence). There are 14 residues in the CDR3. The V end lost 6 bases, the J end lost 4 bases, and 15 bases lay between the germline ends.

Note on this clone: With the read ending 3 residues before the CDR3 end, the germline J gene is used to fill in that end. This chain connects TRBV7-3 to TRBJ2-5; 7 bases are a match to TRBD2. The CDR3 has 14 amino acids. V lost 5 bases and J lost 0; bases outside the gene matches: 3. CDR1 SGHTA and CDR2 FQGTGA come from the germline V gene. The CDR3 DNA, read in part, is TGTGCCAGCAGCAAAACTAGCGACCAAGAGACC. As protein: CASSKTSDQET. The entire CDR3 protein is CASSKTSDQETQYF.

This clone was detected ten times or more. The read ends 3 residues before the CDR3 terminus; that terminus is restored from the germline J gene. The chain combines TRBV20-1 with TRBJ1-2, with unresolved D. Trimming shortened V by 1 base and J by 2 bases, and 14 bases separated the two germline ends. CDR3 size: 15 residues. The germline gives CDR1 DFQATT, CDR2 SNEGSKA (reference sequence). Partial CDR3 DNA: TGCAGTGCTAGAGGATATTCACATTTAAACTATGGC. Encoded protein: CSARGYSHLNYG. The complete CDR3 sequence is CSARGYSHLNYGYTF.

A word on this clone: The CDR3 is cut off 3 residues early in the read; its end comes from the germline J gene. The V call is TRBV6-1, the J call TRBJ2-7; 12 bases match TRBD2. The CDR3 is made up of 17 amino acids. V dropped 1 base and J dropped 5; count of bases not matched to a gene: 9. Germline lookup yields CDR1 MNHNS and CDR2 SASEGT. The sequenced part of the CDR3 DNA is TGTGCCAGCAGTGAAGACCCACTAGCGGGGGGCATCCACGAG. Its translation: CASSEDPLAGGIHE. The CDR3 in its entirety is CASSEDPLAGGIHEQYF.

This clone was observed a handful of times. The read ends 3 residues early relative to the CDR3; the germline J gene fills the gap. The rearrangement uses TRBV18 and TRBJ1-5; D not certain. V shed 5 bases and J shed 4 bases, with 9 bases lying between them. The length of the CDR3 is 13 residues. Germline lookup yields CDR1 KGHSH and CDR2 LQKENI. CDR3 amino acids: CASSYSRNQPQHF. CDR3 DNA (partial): TGTGCCAGCTCATACTCGCGGAATCAGCCC.

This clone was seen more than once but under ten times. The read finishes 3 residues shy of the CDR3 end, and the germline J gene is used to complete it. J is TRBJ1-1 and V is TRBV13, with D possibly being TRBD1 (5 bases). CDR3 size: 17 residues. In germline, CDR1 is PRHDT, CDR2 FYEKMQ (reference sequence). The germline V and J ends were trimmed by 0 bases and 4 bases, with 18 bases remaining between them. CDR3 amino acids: CASSLGLSWEGSTEAFF. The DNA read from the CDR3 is TGTGCCAGCAGCTTAGGCCTTTCTTGGGAGGGGTCCACTGAA.

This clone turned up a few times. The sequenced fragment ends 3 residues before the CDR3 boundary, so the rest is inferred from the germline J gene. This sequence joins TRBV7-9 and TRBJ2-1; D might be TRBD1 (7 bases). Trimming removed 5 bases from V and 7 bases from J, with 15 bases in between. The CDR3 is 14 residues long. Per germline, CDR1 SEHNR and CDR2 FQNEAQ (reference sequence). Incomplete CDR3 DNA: TGTGCCAGCAGCCTCGACAGGGCGGGGAATGAG. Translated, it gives CASSLDRAGNE. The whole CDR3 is CASSLDRAGNEQFF.

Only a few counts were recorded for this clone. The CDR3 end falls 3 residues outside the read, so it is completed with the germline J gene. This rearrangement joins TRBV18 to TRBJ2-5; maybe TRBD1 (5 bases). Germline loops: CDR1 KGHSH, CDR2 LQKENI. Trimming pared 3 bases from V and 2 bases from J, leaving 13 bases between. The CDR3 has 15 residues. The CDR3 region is CASSPPTTGQETQYF. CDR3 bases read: TGTGCCAGCTCACCGCCTACTACAGGTCAAGAGACC.

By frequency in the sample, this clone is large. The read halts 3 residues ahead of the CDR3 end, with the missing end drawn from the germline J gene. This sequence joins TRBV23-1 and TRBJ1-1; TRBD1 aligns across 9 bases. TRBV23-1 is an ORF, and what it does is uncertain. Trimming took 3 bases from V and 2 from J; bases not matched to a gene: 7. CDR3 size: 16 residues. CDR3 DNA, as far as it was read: TGCGCCAGCAGTCAGGCAGAGGGACAGGGAAACACTGAA. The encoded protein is CASSQAEGQGNTE. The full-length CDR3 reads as CASSQAEGQGNTEAFF.

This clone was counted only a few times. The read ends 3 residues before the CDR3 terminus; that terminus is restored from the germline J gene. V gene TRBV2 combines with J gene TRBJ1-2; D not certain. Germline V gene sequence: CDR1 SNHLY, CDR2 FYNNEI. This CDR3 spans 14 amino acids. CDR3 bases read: TGTGCCAGCACAAATGGGCAGGCGGGAGGCGGC. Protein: CASTNGQAGGG. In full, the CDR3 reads CASTNGQAGGGYTF. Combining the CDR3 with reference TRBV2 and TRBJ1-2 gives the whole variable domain EPEVTQTPSHQVTQMGQEVILRCVPISNHLYFYWYRQILGQKVEFLVSFYNNEISEKSEIFDDQFSVERPDGSNFTLKIRSTKLEDSAMYFCASTNGQAGGGYTFGSGTRLTVV.

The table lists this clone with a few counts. The CDR3 DNA, read in part, is TGTGCCAGCAGTAGCCGGGACAGGATTAACTATGGC. This sequence encodes CASSSRDRINYG. The whole CDR3 is CASSSRDRINYGYTF. V is TRBV7-2 and J is TRBJ1-2; TRBD1 matches 8 bases. The read falls 3 residues short of the CDR3 end, and the missing part is taken from the germline J gene. Germline CDR1 is SGHTA and CDR2 is FQGNSA. The ends lost 6 bases at V and 1 base at J; junction bases unmatched: 7. CDR3 size: 15 residues.

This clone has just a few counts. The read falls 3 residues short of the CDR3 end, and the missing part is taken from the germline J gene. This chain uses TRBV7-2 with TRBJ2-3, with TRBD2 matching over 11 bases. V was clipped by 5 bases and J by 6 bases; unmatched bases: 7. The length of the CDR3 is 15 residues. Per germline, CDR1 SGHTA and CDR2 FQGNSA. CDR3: CASSTQLAGADTQYF. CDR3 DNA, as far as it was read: TGTGCCAGCAGCACACAACTAGCGGGGGCGGATACG.